One sample yielded the 7 T cell receptor beta chains listed below, sequenced in a study of cytomegalovirus exposure and HLA in healthy donors. With 60 Vbeta and 13 Jbeta primers, the PCR was carried out. The assay was immunoSEQ multiplex PCR, and TCRdb's table has in-frame clones only and misses some. The top ten clones hold 4% of a sample with some 150,000 clones, about 80% of them seen once. Source material: PBMCs. All receptors derive from a woman aged 40 to 49 in good health and CMV-seronegative.

The chain links TRBV4-2 to TRBJ1-1, with unresolved D. V gave up 2 bases and J gave up 1 base, with 11 bases separating them. The germline CDR1 and CDR2 sequences are LGHNA and YNFKEQ. The CDR3 covers 15 residues. The CDR3 bases are TGTGCCAGCAGCCAATTTGGAGCGGGGAACACTGAAGCTTTCTTT. Translation: CASSQFGAGNTEAFF.

The chain combines TRBV27 with TRBJ1-1; D gene ambiguous. CDR3 size: 14 residues. Between the trimmed V and J ends, which lost 4 bases and 1 base, there was a span of 10 bases. CDR1 MNHEY and CDR2 SMNVEV come from the germline V gene (reference sequence). The CDR3 is CASSSQNKNTEAFF. The CDR3 nucleotides read TGTGCCAGCAGTTCCCAAAACAAGAACACTGAAGCTTTCTTT.

This clone has only a few counts. This chain connects TRBV13 to TRBJ1-1; perhaps TRBD1 as D (5 bases). Germline-derived CDR1 and CDR2 are PRHDT and FYEKMQ (reference sequence). CDR3 length: 15 amino acids. Trimming stripped 5 bases from V and 3 bases from J, with 16 bases between. CDR3: CASSPGGERDTEAFF. The CDR3 DNA is TGTGCCAGCAGCCCAGGAGGGGAGAGGGACACTGAAGCTTTCTTT. Complete variable domain (other parts from reference TRBV13 and TRBJ1-1): AAGVIQSPRHLIKEKRETATLKCYPIPRHDTVYWYQQGPGQDPQFLISFYEKMQSDKGSIPDRFSAQQFSDYHSELNMSSLELGDSALYFCASSPGGERDTEAFFGQGTRLTVV.

The gene calls are TRBV6-6 and TRBJ2-7; 7 positions agree with TRBD1. The V gene's germline CDR1 is MNHNY and CDR2 SVGAGI (reference sequence). CDR3 length equals 15 residues. V lost 7 bases and J lost 1; bases outside the gene matches: 10. CDR3 protein: CASTLPGGRSYEQYF. CDR3 in DNA: TGTGCCAGCACCCTCCCAGGGGGAAGGTCCTACGAGCAGTACTTC.

Concerning this clone: Other nucleotide sequences in the sample specify the same CDR3. This chain joins TRBV5-1 and TRBJ1-3, with D tentatively TRBD1 (5 bases). V lost 0 bases to trimming and J lost 0 bases, with 7 bases between them. The CDR3 runs to 15 residues. Germline V gene sequence: CDR1 SGHRS, CDR2 YFSETQ. CDR3 protein: CASSLAGGSGNTIYF. CDR3 DNA sequence: TGCGCCAGCAGCTTGGCGGGGGGCTCTGGAAACACCATATATTTT.

The CDR3 DNA reads as TGTGCCAGCGGTCAGACGCAGTATTTT. Its protein product is CASGQTQYF. The chain joins TRBV27 to TRBJ2-3; unclear D gene. The V end was cut by 8 bases, the J end by 9 bases, with 6 bases between. The germline gives CDR1 MNHEY, CDR2 SMNVEV (reference sequence). This CDR3 region has 9 residues.

The CDR3 DNA reads as TGTGCCAGCTCACCACTAGGGACAGAGTATGGCTACACCTTC. Protein product: CASSPLGTEYGYTF. The chain joins TRBV18 to TRBJ1-2, with 7 positions matching TRBD1. Germline CDR1 KGHSH, CDR2 LQKENI. V lost 1 base to trimming and J lost 5 bases; unmatched junction nucleotides: 4. CDR3 length equals 14 residues.